This T cell receptor (beta chain) was documented in a study of shared clonotypes between healthy human individuals (dated by TCRdb to the early 2020s). About the full investigation: Three men and two women, aged 18 to 49 years, made up the cohort. Blood TCR repertoires of five healthy adults were deeply sequenced to estimate repertoire size and the extent of clonotype sharing between individuals. To increase sequencing depth and limit assay-specific biases, TCR repertoire library preparation and sequencing were carried out by different laboratories using diverse techniques. Leukapheresis yielded between about 0.94 and 9 billion PBMCs per donor. Per donor, three plates each were used for CD4 naive and CD4 memory, two for CD8 naive, and one for CD8 memory.

Beyond this particular receptor, the publication reports: Sampling was limited to blood, and TCR repertoires in tissue likely differ from TCR repertoires in blood. Across four donors, around 5% of naive CD4, approximately 3.5% of naive CD8, around 2.1% of memory CD4, and around 0.4% of memory CD8 clonotypes were shared. Rarefaction of sorted-subset datasets indicated incomplete sequencing despite the large sequencing depth. Compared with non-shared clonotypes, clonotypes shared by all four sorted-subset donors had higher generation probabilities. The genetic and exposure-history diversity represented was limited by the small number of donors. Larger estimated clonotype richness was generally found for naive subsets than for memory subsets. Pairwise subsampling led to the expectation that sequencing depth would affect the degree of clonotype sharing among donors.

Healthy HIV-negative adults with no recently reported acute infections or vaccinations were included as donors. Only Caucasian adults living in Nashville, Tennessee, USA were represented among the donors. CD4+ T cells were enriched by magnetic negative selection, after which naive cells were positively selected on CD45RA and the negative fraction was taken as the memory subset. Blood was collected by leukapheresis, and PBMCs were isolated by Ficoll-Histopaque density gradient centrifugation and then cryopreserved in liquid nitrogen vapor phase. Analytical flow cytometry was used to check the purity and quantity of every magnetically sorted T cell population. From each sorted fraction, genomic DNA was isolated and quantified by UV absorbance on a Nanodrop 2000c. Using the deep immunoSEQ assay, TCR CDR3 regions were amplified from genomic DNA by multiplex PCR. Extracted genomic DNA from each cell subset was spread evenly across all wells of several immunoSEQ 96-well plates, with each plate serving as a replicate. For sorted subsets, roughly 200 ng of genomic DNA, equivalent to some 30,000 T cell genomes, went into each replicate PCR. Purified libraries were quantified with a Qubit 3.0 fluorometer, sized on a Bioanalyzer 2100, and re-quantified with the KAPA Library Quantification kit. A separate single-read 150-cycle Illumina NextSeq 550 flow cell was used to sequence each immunoSEQ 96-well plate. In the authors' own workflow: Because the immunoSEQ output included only junctional sequences and no quality scores, the filtering could not be the same as the filtering used for full-length reads. Sequences were annotated with PyIR, a Python wrapper for IgBLAST v1.9, using IMGT germline references to assign V/J genes and CDR3. Any read was removed if the V/J assignment was weak (E-value above 1e-6), the CDR3 was missing, or the read contained stop codons, out-of-frame junctions, or ambiguous translated residues. V3J clonotypes were defined by identical inferred V gene, J gene, and CDR3 amino acid sequence. Percentage overlap between repertoires was calculated by dividing the number of shared unique clonotypes by the size of the smaller repertoire. Repertoire richness was assessed with RTK rarefaction, the Chao1 estimator, and Recon v2.1 estimates of unobserved clonotypes. Generation probabilities were computed with OLGA for all TCRbeta clonotypes obtained by the gDNA method from a handful of donors. This is the immuneACCESS table as TCRdb keeps it, with only in-frame sequences that have V and J called. A part of the clones is gone; compared with another copy, unresolved V genes explain less than half, and the rest is unexplained. That table gives V, J and clone size, and the DNA gave D and trimming. The sample table holds some 2,000,000 clones, of which 85% to 95% were seen once. The leading ten clones occupy 0.13% of the sample.

About this clone: The antigen it recognizes is unknown. No base quality information exists; no much larger clone differs at one position.

CDR1 GTSNPN and CDR2 SVGIG are derived from the germline V gene (reference sequence). The CDR3 measures 15 amino acids from cysteine to phenylalanine. The entry retains the CDR3 DNA only, 45 bases that are in frame from base 1. The V and J ends are trimmed by 4 bases and 0 bases, leaving 12 bases between them. Sequenced: naive CD4+ T cells sorted from blood. This specimen's cell subset or site label, interpreted: CD45RA+ positively selected. The clonotype was recovered from a young man in good health. This sequence uses TRBV30 and TRBJ2-2; TRBD2 is perhaps the D gene, given 6 matching bases. The base sequence is TGTGCCTGGAAAAGGGCGGGATCGAACACCGGGGAGCTGTTTTTT. Its product reads: CAWKRAGSNTGELFF.